These 6 T cell receptor beta chains were all obtained from the same sample, sequenced in a study of blood T cell repertoires in COVID-19. Generated by immunoSEQ multiplex PCR, the TCRdb table keeps only in-frame clones and is missing some. The table records 100,000 to 150,000 clones, approximately 85% of them present only once. The sequenced sample consisted of peripheral blood. Receptors originate from a man older than 75 with active or convalescent COVID-19.

The rearrangement joins TRBV2 to TRBJ2-7, with 14 bases that match TRBD2. The germline CDR1 and CDR2 sequences are SNHLY and FYNNEI. The CDR3 contains 15 residues. With 6 bases clipped from V and 7 bases from J, the junction kept 8 bases outside the gene matches. As DNA, the CDR3 is TGTGCCAGCAGCACGGGACTAGCGGGGGTGGGGGAGCAGTACTTC. This encodes CASSTGLAGVGEQYF.

The genes are TRBV7-9 and TRBJ2-2; possibly TRBD2 for D (6 bases). The V gene's germline CDR1 is SEHNR and CDR2 FQNEAQ (reference sequence). The CDR3 runs to 16 residues. V gave up 1 base and J gave up 5 bases, with 14 bases separating them. The CDR3 sequence: CASSLGRAKGTGELFF. The DNA of the CDR3 is TGTGCCAGCAGCTTAGGGAGGGCTAAAGGGACCGGGGAGCTGTTTTTT. The whole variable domain, remainder taken from reference TRBV7-9 and TRBJ2-2, is DTGVSQNPRHKITKRGQNVTFRCDPISEHNRLYWYRQTLGQGPEFLTYFQNEAQLEKSRLLSDRFSAERPKGSFSTLEIQRTEQGDSAMYLCASSLGRAKGTGELFFGEGSRLTVL.

This clone was seen just once. This chain joins TRBV18 and TRBJ2-7; D not certain. The CDR3 extends over 13 amino acids. V shed 3 bases and J shed 2 bases, with 8 bases lying between them. Germline loops: CDR1 KGHSH, CDR2 LQKENI. The CDR3 loop reads CASSPAQTYEQYF. The DNA for the CDR3 is TGTGCCAGCTCACCGGCACAGACCTACGAGCAGTACTTC.

The chain has TRBV27 and TRBJ1-6; D possibly corresponds to TRBD1 (5 bases). Germline lookup yields CDR1 MNHEY and CDR2 SMNVEV (reference sequence). The CDR3 is 14 amino acids. The germline V and J ends were trimmed by 6 bases and 6 bases, with 12 bases remaining between them. The CDR3 DNA reads TGTGCCAGCAGGGCGACAGTGATTAATTCACCCCTCCACTTT. It encodes CASRATVINSPLHF.

V gene TRBV5-1 combines with J gene TRBJ1-2; no clear D gene. Germline V gives CDR1 SGHRS, CDR2 YFSETQ. The germline V and J ends were trimmed by 7 bases and 0 bases, with 7 bases remaining between them. The CDR3 is 12 amino acids. The CDR3 loop is CASAGANYGYTF. Here the CDR3 DNA reads TGCGCCAGCGCCGGGGCTAACTATGGCTACACCTTC.

This chain connects TRBV27 to TRBJ2-2; D may be TRBD1 (6 bases). Looked up from germline, CDR1 is MNHEY and CDR2 is SMNVEV (reference sequence). The CDR3 is made up of 16 amino acids. V gave up 5 bases and J gave up 2 bases, with 15 bases separating them. CDR3 bases: TGTGCCAGCAGTAAGCGCCAGGGGACAAACACCGGGGAGCTGTTTTTT. This encodes CASSKRQGTNTGELFF.